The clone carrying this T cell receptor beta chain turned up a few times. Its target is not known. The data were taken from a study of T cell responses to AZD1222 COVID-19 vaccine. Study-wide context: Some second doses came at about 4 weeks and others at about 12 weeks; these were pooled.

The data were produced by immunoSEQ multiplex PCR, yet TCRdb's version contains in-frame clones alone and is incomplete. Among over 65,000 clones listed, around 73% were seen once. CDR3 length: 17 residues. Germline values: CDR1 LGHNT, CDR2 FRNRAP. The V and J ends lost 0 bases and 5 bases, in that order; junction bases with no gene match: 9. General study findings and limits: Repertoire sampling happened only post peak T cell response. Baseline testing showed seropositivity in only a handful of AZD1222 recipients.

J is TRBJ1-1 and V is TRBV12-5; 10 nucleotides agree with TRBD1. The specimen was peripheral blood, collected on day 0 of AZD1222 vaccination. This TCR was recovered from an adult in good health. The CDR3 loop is CASGLVRGGTGVTEAFF. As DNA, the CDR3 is TGTGCTAGTGGTTTGGTAAGGGGGGGGACAGGGGTGACTGAAGCTTTCTTT.